This T cell receptor (beta chain) came from a study of blood T cell repertoires in COVID-19. Study at large: Collection of acute and convalescent COVID-19 samples took place in the United States, Italy and Spain. T cells, B-cell-depleted T cells, or PBMCs supplied cDNA or gDNA.

This CDR3 comprises 14 residues. Germline V lookup: CDR1 MNHNY, CDR2 SVGAGI (reference sequence). V was pared by 2 bases and J by 8 bases, with 15 bases between. Enrolment of Seattle patients took place during active infection, and they were followed longitudinally. In the original analysis: Scientists estimated how many nucleated cells there were by amplifying reference gene primers. The repertoire was sequenced with immunoSEQ multiplex PCR; TCRdb's copy has only in-frame clones and lacks some. V and J calls and clone size are those listed in that table; D and trimming were worked out from the DNA. Among approximately 170,000 clones listed, 70% to 85% were seen once.

This sequence joins TRBV6-6 and TRBJ1-2; tentatively, D is TRBD1 (6 bases). Sequenced material: peripheral blood. This sequence originates from a man of 80 years or more with COVID-19, enrolled during active disease. Here the CDR3 DNA reads TGTGCCAGCAGTTACCCAGGGGAGAACTGGGGCTACACCTTC. Encoded protein: CASSYPGENWGYTF.